This TCR beta chain was profiled in a study of blood T cells in healthy people across ages (dated by TCRdb to the mid-2010s). The study in broad terms: In model experiments, template switching captured roughly one uniquely barcoded TCR beta cDNA molecule for every two T cells. Using deep sequencing normalized with unique cDNA molecular identifiers, the study measured how TCR beta repertoire diversity changes with age. The study analyzed two additional independent replicas of 1 million unique cDNA reads from the same blood draw for two donors, one aged 18 to 30 and one aged 80 or older. Donors were grouped into four age groups: young (average approximately 15 years), middle-aged (around 39), aged (around 60) and long-lived (about 89).

Notes on this clonotype: Its antigen remains undetermined. Base qualities are missing; no much larger clone stands one base away.

Study-wide findings and limitations: Compared with the aged group, more naive CD4+ T cells, fewer expanded clones and increased TCR diversity were shown by the long-lived group, suggesting age selection. Conclusive comparison of naive and antigen-experienced compartments was prevented by the profiling of bulk unsorted PBMCs. As age increased, observed TCR beta diversity per million T cells dropped in a roughly linear way, and a significant reduction was already evident by age about 40. A strong correlation was found between observed TCR beta diversity and the percentage of naive T cells measured by flow cytometry. Donor CMV infection status was unknown, potentially confounding age-related changes in expanded clonotypes. Estimates of total diversity from one million sequenced T cells were regarded as lower bounds and underestimates.

The protocol used for the library was 5' RACE. TCRdb records Illumina HiSeq 2500 as the sequencer. A second PCR of roughly 7 to 11 cycles was performed with a sample-barcoded 5' primer and a J-beta primer mix. A template-switch 5' adaptor carrying 12 random nucleotides introduced a unique molecular identifier onto each TCR beta cDNA molecule. At least 2.5 million CDR3-containing paired-end reads were obtained from each sample. First-strand cDNA was synthesized from all RNA with the Mint cDNA synthesis kit, primed by a TRBC-specific oligonucleotide. Following uracil-DNA glycosylase treatment, a first 18-cycle PCR with universal primers M1SS and BC2_uni_R was performed on all cDNA. The original pipeline was this. Normalization of each sample was performed by random selection of 1 million high-quality reads, each carrying a distinct molecular identifier. Reads with shared molecular identifiers were discarded instead of being binned into consensus sequences. MiTCR, with a Q25 quality threshold and the strictest error-elimination algorithm, was used for CDR3 identification, clonotype clustering and error correction. A nonparametric unseen species model with Euler transformation was used to estimate a lower bound on total TCR beta diversity. TCRdb took the public reads, trimmed them with fastp at Q25, ran MiXCR for clone calling and kept in-frame beta chains. Under each unique CDR3 protein, matching rows form one entry showing the most common genes and DNA. The V and J calls come from TCRdb's annotation, not from the publication. The sample records roughly 1,100,000 distinct CDR3 sequences, under 30% of which are singletons. 0.65% to 0.75% of the sample is in the top ten clones.

The 39 donors, aged 6 to 90 years, were systemically healthy Caucasian individuals from Russia. Each donor gave 9.5 to 10 milliliters of peripheral blood, drawn into EDTA-treated Vacutainer tubes. Ficoll-Paque density-gradient centrifugation was used to isolate PBMCs, with at least 6 million obtained per sample. Total RNA was extracted from PBMCs with Trizol reagent, with at least 6 micrograms obtained per sample. For every donor, flow cytometry on a PBMC aliquot measured the percentage of naive CD45RAhigh/CD27high T cells. A distance of 17 bases separates the germline ends of V and J, which lose 7 bases and 5 bases respectively. Per the germline V gene, MNHEY is the CDR1 and SVGAGI is the CDR2. The CDR3 starts with the cysteine, ends with the phenylalanine, and has 14 residues. Only CDR3 DNA remains: 42 bases, in frame from the first base. This sample also appeared in a second study, on T cells of mothers and their children. Reported in the second study: Donors were nine systemically healthy Caucasian individuals: three mothers and their six children. cDNA synthesis consumed the entire amount of extracted RNA, loaded at approximately 1.6 ug RNA in each 15 ul reaction. In the second PCR, the M1S primer added sample barcodes and 2-4 random nucleotides. More than 9 million TCR beta CDR3 reads were obtained from each mother, and millions of reads were obtained from each child. Thymic selection similarly shapes TCR recombination output in related and unrelated pairs, with minor effect from inherited differences. Related mother-child pairs always showed normalized repertoire overlap that was slightly higher than in unrelated mother-child pairs, though the difference was never significant. No persistent microchimeric T cell clones were found, with a detection sensitivity of approximately 100 clones per million clonotypes. The study used deep NGS to compare TCR beta repertoires of mothers and children, seeking features distinguishing related mother-child pairs from unrelated individuals. The mean age was roughly 44 +/- 4 years for the mothers and about 10 +/- 4 years for the children. After adapter ligation was performed with NEBNext reagents, the libraries were sequenced on an Illumina HiSeq 2000 with 100+100 nt paired-end reads. To prevent cross-contamination, the mother and child libraries were prepared one month apart and sequenced in separate runs. For each donor, between roughly 500,000 and 2,300,000 distinct TCR beta clonotypes were identified. Naive TCR beta clonotypes were estimated from low-frequency clonotypes matched to each donor's FACS-determined naive share, without sorting.

Rearrangement joined TRBV6-5 to TRBJ1-1; 5 matching bases give a weak D call of TRBD1. The source is a girl under 10 years old in good health. The sequencing input was blood. The CDR3 has the sequence CASNRAPRGTEAFF. At the DNA level, the sequence is TGTGCCAGCAATAGGGCACCCCGGGGGACTGAAGCTTTCTTT.